This TCR beta chain was captured in a study of read filtering for tumor transcriptome and immune sequencing. On the study more broadly: R-ISS stage counts were eight or nine for I, approximately 16 for II, 6 or 7 for III. Per sample, TCR-region reads ranged about 3.5 to 11 million by IR-seq, roughly 85 to 1,400 by RNA-seq.

Points from the study as a whole: IR-seq and RNA-seq agreed better without single-read clonotypes. Even smaller IR-seq throughput identified most shared clonotypes.

At least ten counts were recorded for this clonotype. The antigen remains unidentified. Trimming removed 5 bases from V and 0 bases from J, with 12 bases in between. Looked up from germline, CDR1 is SQVTM and CDR2 is ANQGSEA. The length of the CDR3 is 14 residues. From approximately 430 ng of RNA, a library with molecular barcoded alpha/delta and beta/gamma adaptors was made. TCRdb re-analysed the reads in MiXCR, keeping a single row per CDR3 protein. Found here are 100,000 to 150,000 distinct CDR3 sequences, less than 15% of them singletons; the top ten hold about 8.6%. Sequenced: a population of CD138-negative cells sorted from bone marrow. This chain uses TRBV29-1 with TRBJ2-3; possible D gene TRBD2, 7 bases. This receptor was identified in a donor over 35 with multiple myeloma. This CDR3 is CSVREDSSTDTQYF. In DNA form, the CDR3 reads TGCAGCGTTCGGGAGGACAGTAGCACAGATACGCAGTATTTT.